Described below is a single T cell receptor beta chain sequence and its context. In its sample, this clone was seen once. Its antigen is not yet known. No qualities accompany the bases; no much larger clone lies one base away. TCRbeta CDR3 regions were amplified from genomic DNA using the immunoSEQ Assay, a bias-controlled multiplex PCR. Per the original workflow: The number of nucleated cells in each sample was estimated from the amplification of reference gene primers within the assay. Sequence reads were collapsed and filtered to measure the absolute abundance of every unique TCRbeta CDR3 rearrangement. For each sample, productive Simpson clonality was calculated as the square root of Simpson's diversity index across productive rearrangements. TCRdb took this table from immuneACCESS and kept in-frame rearrangements with V and J called. Such tables lack part of the clones; where checked against another copy, unresolved V genes explain under half of the gap, and the rest is unexplained. That table supplies the V and J calls and clone size; D and trimming were determined from the DNA. This sample comprises about 260,000 clones, 70% to 85% of them detected only once. The top ten clonotypes cover around 1.9% of the sample.

Whole blood was collected in K2EDTA tubes by collaborating institutions according to the institutions' own protocols. Collaborator samples were shipped for TCRbeta analysis as frozen whole blood, isolated PBMCs, or DNA extracted from either sample type. This entry belongs to a study of blood T cell repertoires in COVID-19 (dated by TCRdb to 2019 to 2021). For the wider study: Samples covering the acute and convalescent phases of COVID-19 were provided by collaborators in the United States, Italy and Spain. The samples were drawn from two sources: the first 160 participants of the ongoing ImmuneRACE study, and 1,000 to 1,500 subjects contributed by 6 global collaborators. A freely available public database, intended as a resource for researchers studying the immune response to SARS-CoV-2, is where the repertoires were released. The dataset comprised deeply sampled blood TCRbeta repertoires from subjects exposed to, actively infected with, or recovered from COVID-19. A de-identified subject ID, COVID-19 status, age in years and sex were almost always included in the sample metadata. Where available, HLA class I and class II types were taken from metadata supplied by the sample provider and were not determined by assay-based typing. The material from the prospective study consisted of cDNA or gDNA derived from T cells, B-cell-depleted T cells, or PBMCs.

The study at large found these results: Clinical and demographic metadata were provided uncurated, with the amount varying by source and participant.

The CDR3 goes from the cysteine to the phenylalanine over 15 residues. Only the CDR3 DNA stays, 45 bases, in frame from base 1. V lost 4 bases and J lost 1 base; the stretch between them is 12 bases long. Sequences SNHLY (CDR1) and FYNNEI (CDR2) are obtained from the germline V gene. The origin of this receptor is a woman of 80 years or more with acute or convalescent COVID-19. Sequenced material: peripheral blood. The rearrangement combines TRBV2 with TRBJ2-3; the D gene is perhaps TRBD2, on 6 matching bases. The CDR3 region: CASSANGGGTDTQYF. In nucleotide form, the sequence is TGTGCCAGCAGTGCCAATGGCGGGGGCACAGATACGCAGTATTTT.